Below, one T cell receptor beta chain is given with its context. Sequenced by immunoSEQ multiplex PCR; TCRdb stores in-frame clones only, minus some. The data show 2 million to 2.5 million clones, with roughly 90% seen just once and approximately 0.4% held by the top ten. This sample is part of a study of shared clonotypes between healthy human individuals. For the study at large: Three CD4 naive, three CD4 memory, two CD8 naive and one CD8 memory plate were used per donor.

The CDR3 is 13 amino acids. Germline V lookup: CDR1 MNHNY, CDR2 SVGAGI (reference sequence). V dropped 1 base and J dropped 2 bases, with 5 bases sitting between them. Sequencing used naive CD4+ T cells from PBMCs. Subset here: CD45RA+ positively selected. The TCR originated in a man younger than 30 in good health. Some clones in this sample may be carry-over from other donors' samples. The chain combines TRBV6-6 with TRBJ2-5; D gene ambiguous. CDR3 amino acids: CASSYFRQETQYF. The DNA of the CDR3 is TGTGCCAGCAGTTACTTTCGGCAAGAGACCCAGTACTTC.